Presented here are 26 T cell receptor beta chains from one specimen sequenced in a study of shared clonotypes between healthy human individuals. The table came from immunoSEQ multiplex PCR; TCRdb's copy has only in-frame clones and leaves some out. The sample has hundreds of thousands of clones; approximately 75% are singletons. The sequencing sample was made of memory CD4+ T cells sorted from blood. Specified subset: CD45RA-negative fraction. The source is a woman between 25 and 40 years old in good health.

This clone was recorded a few times. The chain links TRBV28 to TRBJ1-2; D is possibly TRBD1 (6 bases). Germline V gene lookup returns CDR1 MDHEN and CDR2 SYDVKM. This CDR3 region has 15 residues. Trimming pared 3 bases from V and 0 bases from J, leaving 11 bases between. CDR3: CASSFTGPANYGYTF. DNA for the CDR3: TGTGCCAGCAGTTTCACAGGGCCAGCTAACTATGGCTACACCTTC.

V is TRBV5-1 and J is TRBJ2-7; 12 bases agree with TRBD2. J lost 0 bases, V lost 4 bases, and 8 bases had no gene match. CDR3 size: 17 residues. Germline loops: CDR1 SGHRS, CDR2 YFSETQ. The CDR3 sequence: CASSARTSGEHSYEQYF. For the CDR3, the DNA is TGCGCCAGCAGCGCCCGGACTAGCGGGGAGCACTCCTACGAGCAGTACTTC.

This clone has a single count. The V and J genes are TRBV18 and TRBJ2-5, with D uncertain. V lost 2 bases and J lost 4, with 8 bases in between. The CDR3 is 13 amino acids. Germline CDR1 and CDR2: KGHSH and LQKENI. The DNA for the CDR3 is TGTGCCAGCTCACCAGGGCACGCAGAGACCCAGTACTTC. Translation: CASSPGHAETQYF.

V gene TRBV19 combines with J gene TRBJ2-2; D is perhaps TRBD1 (6 bases). This CDR3 is 14 amino acids long. Germline V gene data show CDR1 as LNHDA and CDR2 as SQIVND (reference sequence). V lost 2 bases and J 8 bases, leaving 12 bases between the germline ends. The CDR3 sequence is CASSIFRGSGELFF. CDR3 nucleotides: TGTGCCAGTAGTATATTCAGGGGTTCGGGGGAGCTGTTTTTT.

The chain recombines TRBV5-1 with TRBJ2-3, with D unclear. This CDR3 region has 14 residues. CDR1 is SGHRS, CDR2 YFSETQ, per germline. Trimming left V 0 bases short and J 3 bases short, with 8 bases between. The CDR3 is CASSLGARTDTQYF. For the CDR3, the DNA is TGCGCCAGCAGCTTGGGTGCCAGGACAGATACGCAGTATTTT. Drawing the rest from reference TRBV5-1 and TRBJ2-3, the complete variable domain is KAGVTQTPRYLIKTRGQQVTLSCSPISGHRSVSWYQQTPGQGLQFLFEYFSETQRNKGNFPGRFSGRQFSNSRSEMNVSTLELGDSALYLCASSLGARTDTQYFGPGTRLTVL.

This clone was counted ten times or more. This sample includes further DNA sequences coding for the same CDR3. The rearrangement uses TRBV7-9 and TRBJ2-6; D gene uncertain. Trimming removed 5 bases from V and 1 base from J, with 15 bases in between. The CDR3 loop spans 17 amino acids. The germline gives CDR1 SEHNR, CDR2 FQNEAQ (reference sequence). The CDR3 is CASSPYEHESGANVLTF. In DNA form, the CDR3 reads TGTGCCAGCAGCCCCTACGAACACGAGTCTGGGGCCAACGTCCTGACTTTC.

This clone was counted once. The chain is built from TRBV29-1 and TRBJ2-1, with TRBD1 matching over 10 bases. The germline V gene encodes CDR1 SQVTM and CDR2 ANQGSEA. The CDR3 contains 15 residues. The J segment lost 7 bases and the V segment lost 5 bases, leaving 11 bases of the junction unmatched. The CDR3 loop reads CSVPKTGTGVNEQFF. The CDR3 DNA sequence: TGCAGCGTTCCAAAGACCGGGACAGGGGTTAATGAGCAGTTCTTC.

This clone was seen just once. CDR3 residues: CASSLGGTALRDEQFF. As DNA, the CDR3 is TGTGCCAGCAGTTTGGGCGGGACTGCCCTTAGGGATGAGCAGTTCTTC. The rearrangement links TRBV28 to TRBJ2-1; D is possibly TRBD2 (6 bases). CDR3 length: 16 amino acids. V was trimmed by 3 bases and J by 8 bases, leaving 20 bases between them. Germline CDR1 MDHEN, CDR2 SYDVKM.

This clone appeared many times. The V gene is TRBV6-5, the J gene TRBJ2-3; possible D gene TRBD1, 5 bases. This CDR3 is 12 amino acids long. CDR1 MNHEY and CDR2 SVGAGI come from the germline V gene. V was pared by 7 bases and J by 3 bases, with 8 bases between. CDR3 region: CASKGQTDTQYF. CDR3 DNA: TGTGCCAGCAAGGGGCAGACAGATACGCAGTATTTT.

The chain joins TRBV7-9 to TRBJ2-7; 8 bases fit TRBD2. Trimming removed 5 bases from V and 5 bases from J; junction bases left unmatched: 8. The CDR3 is 14 amino acids. Germline CDR1 is SEHNR and CDR2 is FQNEAQ (reference sequence). CDR3 sequence reads: CASSPRTSSDEQYF. The CDR3 region has the DNA TGTGCCAGCAGCCCCCGGACTAGCTCGGACGAGCAGTACTTC. Looking up the rest from reference TRBV7-9 and TRBJ2-7 gives the full variable domain: DTGVSQNPRHKITKRGQNVTFRCDPISEHNRLYWYRQTLGQGPEFLTYFQNEAQLEKSRLLSDRFSAERPKGSFSTLEIQRTEQGDSAMYLCASSPRTSSDEQYFGPGTRLTVT.

The chain employs TRBV4-1 and TRBJ2-4; maybe TRBD2 (5 bases). CDR3 length equals 19 residues. Germline V CDR1 and CDR2: MGHRA, YSYEKL. Trimming removed 2 bases at V and 1 base at J, with 21 bases between. The chain's CDR3 is CASSQPRASGPGAKNIQYF. CDR3 sequence (DNA): TGCGCCAGCAGCCAACCACGTGCGAGTGGACCGGGGGCCAAAAACATTCAGTACTTC.

J is TRBJ2-6 and V is TRBV28, with 8 bases that match TRBD2. This CDR3 has 16 residues. The germline V gene encodes CDR1 MDHEN and CDR2 SYDVKM. Germline trimming cut 3 bases from V and 4 bases from J; bases unmatched to any gene: 5. The CDR3 DNA reads as TGTGCCAGCAGTTTGGAAAGCGGGAGAGGGGCCAACGTCCTGACTTTC. This sequence encodes CASSLESGRGANVLTF.

V is TRBV27 and J is TRBJ1-5, with D tentatively TRBD1 (5 bases). Germline V gives CDR1 MNHEY, CDR2 SMNVEV (reference sequence). CDR3 length equals 16 residues. Trimming pared 5 bases from V and 1 base from J, leaving 15 bases between. CDR3 protein: CASSPNRRDSNQPQHF. CDR3 coding DNA: TGTGCCAGCAGTCCAAACCGCCGGGACAGCAATCAGCCCCAGCATTTT.

The chain employs TRBV6-5 and TRBJ2-5; possibly TRBD2 for D (6 bases). The CDR3 has 15 amino acids. CDR1 is MNHEY and CDR2 is SVGAGI in the germline V gene. Trimming took off 0 bases at V and 6 bases at J, with 14 bases between the two ends. CDR3: CASSYSSAGLKTQYF. In DNA, the CDR3 is TGTGCCAGCAGTTACTCGAGTGCGGGATTGAAGACCCAGTACTTC.

J is TRBJ2-1 and V is TRBV4-1; 11 bases fit TRBD2. The V gene's germline CDR1 is MGHRA and CDR2 YSYEKL. The CDR3 length is 16 residues. Losses at the gene ends were 1 base for V and 7 bases for J; bases not matched to a gene: 6. This CDR3 reads CASSQGMGLAENEQFF. CDR3 nucleotide sequence: TGCGCCAGCAGCCAAGGAATGGGACTAGCGGAGAATGAGCAGTTCTTC.

V and J are TRBV4-2 and TRBJ2-5; D gene uncertain. The J call may be mistaken, given a closer DNA end match to TRBJ2-7. Looked up from germline, CDR1 is LGHNA and CDR2 is YNFKEQ. The length of the CDR3 is 14 residues. As DNA, the CDR3 is TGTGCCAGCAGCCAAGATAGGACGGATCACGAGCAGTACTTC. Its translation: CASSQDRTDHEQYF.

V and J are TRBV18 and TRBJ2-7, with D possibly TRBD2 on 6 matching bases. The CDR3 consists of 13 residues. Germline assignment: CDR1 KGHSH and CDR2 LQKENI. V lost 2 bases and J lost 7, with 12 bases in between. CDR3 coding DNA: TGTGCCAGCTCACCAGGAGGGATAGGAGAGCAGTACTTC. Protein sequence: CASSPGGIGEQYF.

This clone was seen only a few times. This chain joins TRBV19 and TRBJ2-4, with 9 bases lining up with TRBD2. Germline CDR1 is LNHDA and CDR2 is SQIVND (reference sequence). Trimming removed 3 bases from V and 0 bases from J; junction bases left unmatched: 15. There are 20 residues in the CDR3. The CDR3 bases are TGTGCCAGTAGTATTCGTCTTCCTAGCGGGAAAGAACTAGCCAAAAACATTCAGTACTTC. Its protein product is CASSIRLPSGKELAKNIQYF.

This chain joins TRBV5-4 and TRBJ2-1, with 9 bases matching TRBD1. The V gene's germline CDR1 is SGHNT and CDR2 YYREEE (reference sequence). The CDR3 consists of 16 residues. The V segment lost 3 bases and the J segment 0 bases; nucleotides outside the gene matches: 4. The CDR3: CASSYPDRGSYNEQFF. CDR3 DNA: TGTGCCAGCAGCTACCCGGACAGGGGCTCCTACAATGAGCAGTTCTTC.

This clone was seen a handful of times. The J gene is TRBJ1-5, the V gene TRBV27; weak D call: TRBD1 (6 bases). V lost 5 bases to trimming and J lost 3 bases, with 14 bases between them. Germline values: CDR1 MNHEY, CDR2 SMNVEV (reference sequence). The CDR3 consists of 15 residues. CDR3 DNA sequence: TGTGCCAGCAGTCCCACAGGGTGGAACAATCAGCCCCAGCATTTT. The encoded protein is CASSPTGWNNQPQHF.

The genes are TRBV13 and TRBJ2-5; D perhaps matches TRBD2 (5 bases). The germline CDR1 and CDR2 sequences are PRHDT and FYEKMQ (reference sequence). The CDR3 sequence is 15 residues long. The ends were cut back, 4 bases at V and 5 bases at J, with 17 bases in the middle. The DNA for the CDR3 is TGTGCCAGCAGCTACACGGACTCAGTGGGGGAGACCCAGTACTTC. It translates to CASSYTDSVGETQYF.

To note about this clone: Other DNA sequences in the same sample also yield this CDR3. The chain joins TRBV2 to TRBJ2-3; 7 bases line up with TRBD2. The CDR3 totals 16 residues. The germline V gene encodes CDR1 SNHLY and CDR2 FYNNEI. V shed 0 bases and J 0 bases; nucleotides not matched to a gene: 3. The CDR3 bases are TGTGCCAGCAGTGAAGCGTCTAGCGGTAGCACAGATACGCAGTATTTT. This codes for CASSEASSGSTDTQYF.

The V call is TRBV2, the J call TRBJ2-3, with D possibly being TRBD2 (6 bases). This CDR3 has 13 amino acids. Germline CDR1 is SNHLY and CDR2 is FYNNEI. Trimming shortened V by 2 bases and J by 7 bases, and 10 bases separated the two germline ends. This chain's CDR3 is CASSEYGRNTQYF. CDR3 in DNA: TGTGCCAGCAGTGAATACGGGAGAAATACGCAGTATTTT.

This clone was seen only once. This chain connects TRBV15 to TRBJ2-1, with 7 nucleotides matching TRBD2. CDR1 and CDR2 from the germline V gene are LNHNV and YYDKDF (reference sequence). The CDR3 sequence is 15 residues long. The ends lost 0 bases at V and 5 bases at J; junction bases unmatched: 4. The CDR3 region has the DNA TGTGCCACCAGCAGAGAGCGGGAGTCCCACAATGAGCAGTTCTTC. Translating it yields CATSRERESHNEQFF.

The sample holds a few counts of this clone. This sequence joins TRBV9 and TRBJ1-2, with 11 bases fitting TRBD1. The germline CDR1 and CDR2 sequences are SGDLS and YYNGEE. CDR3 size: 14 residues. Trimming took 4 bases from V and 8 from J; bases not matched to a gene: 7. The CDR3, as DNA: TGTGCCAGCAGCACAGGACAGGGGGCGTACGGCTACACCTTC. Its translation is CASSTGQGAYGYTF.

A few counts support this clone. The chain carries TRBV19 and TRBJ1-1; D is possibly TRBD1 (6 bases). Trimming shortened V by 5 bases and J by 3 bases, and 13 bases separated the two germline ends. The CDR3 has 14 residues. Per germline, CDR1 LNHDA and CDR2 SQIVND (reference sequence). CDR3 residues: CASSRGAGYTEAFF. The CDR3 DNA reads as TGTGCCAGTAGTCGGGGGGCGGGGTACACTGAAGCTTTCTTT. Drawing the rest from reference TRBV19 and TRBJ1-1, the complete variable domain is DGGITQSPKYLFRKEGQNVTLSCEQNLNHDAMYWYRQDPGQGLRLIYYSQIVNDFQKGDIAEGYSVSREKKESFPLTVTSAQKNPTAFYLCASSRGAGYTEAFFGQGTRLTVV.